Detailed here is one T cell receptor beta chain. Its target is not known. These data belong to a study of beta chain features in type 1 diabetes. The study's findings and limits: All four CD4+ subsets from Type 1 diabetes patients carried moderately but significantly shorter TCRB CDR3s.

As every portion of the isolated RNA was reverse transcribed, the sequencing read expressed TCRB transcripts. Assay: immunoSEQ multiplex PCR; the TCRdb copy retains only in-frame clones and omits some. Of some 640,000 clones in the sample, around an eighth were seen once. The CDR3 consists of 16 residues. Germline loops: CDR1 MGHDK, CDR2 SYGVNS. Trimming took off 3 bases at V and 7 bases at J, with 21 bases between the two ends. The authors took one heparinised blood draw, averaging about 116 mL, from each donor. CD45RO/CCR7/CD25/CD127/CD95/CD27 separated CD4+ naive, central memory, regulatory and stem cell-like memory cells by sorting.

This clonotype was obtained from a man aged 18 to 30 with type 1 diabetes. The gene calls are TRBV25-1 and TRBJ1-1, with a weak D call TRBD1 (5 bases). Material for sequencing was naive CD4+ T cells from blood. In nucleotides, the CDR3 is TGTGCCAGCAGTGATGTGGGTAGTAGGGGTTACGGTGAAGCTTTCTTT. Protein product: CASSDVGSRGYGEAFF.